This T cell receptor beta chain is from a study of T cell responses to AZD1222 COVID-19 vaccine. Study outcomes and limitations: Only six individuals given AZD1222 were seropositive at baseline. White British ancestry dominated among donors, who included more females, and clonal diversity was possibly underestimated.

The assay was immunoSEQ multiplex PCR, and TCRdb's table has in-frame clones only and misses some. Of about 120,000 clones listed, about 90% are singletons. CDR1 and CDR2 from the germline V gene are MDHEN and SYDVKM. V lost 3 bases to trimming and J lost 3 bases; unmatched junction nucleotides: 13. The CDR3 covers 17 residues. This clone showed up just once. Antigen: not known. The genes are TRBV28 and TRBJ1-2, with 7 bases matching TRBD1. The source is an adult in good health. The source material was peripheral blood, sampled on day 0 of AZD1222 vaccination. CDR3 sequence (DNA): TGTGCCAGCAGTTTTCCCGCTTCTGGGACAGCAGACTATGGCTACACCTTC. This codes for CASSFPASGTADYGYTF.